The rows below give T cell receptor beta chains drawn from one sample of a study of blood T cell repertoires in COVID-19. Method: immunoSEQ multiplex PCR; TCRdb's copy keeps in-frame clones and lacks some. The sample lists some 330,000 clones, 92% occurring once. Material for sequencing was PBMCs or T cells enriched from blood (not recorded which). The source is a woman aged 25 to 45 who had recovered from COVID-19. The CDR3 runs from the conserved cysteine through the conserved F or W. The D gene is left open where the match is weak. Only part of the rows carry a size: once, few, many, or a class if the clone is expanded.

TRBV3-1/TRBV3-2	TRBD2	TRBJ2-1	NA	CASSQASGSLSGPSNEQFF	TGTGCCAGCAGCCAAGCTAGCGGGAGTTTATCAGGCCCCTCCAATGAGCAGTTCTTC
TRBV28	NA	TRBJ1-1	NA	CASSTRDIMNTEAFF	TGTGCCAGCAGTACAAGGGACATCATGAACACTGAAGCTTTCTTT
TRBV13	NA	TRBJ1-2	once	CASSFDRMRGYTF	TGTGCCAGCAGCTTCGACAGGATGAGGGGCTACACCTTC
TRBV5-6	TRBD1	TRBJ2-3	NA	CASSRGDRGFTDTQYF	TGTGCCAGCAGCAGGGGGGACAGGGGATTCACAGATACGCAGTATTTT
TRBV7-2	NA	TRBJ1-2	NA	CASSLSGRHYGYTF	TGTGCCAGCAGCTTATCCGGGAGGCACTATGGCTACACCTTC
TRBV5-4	TRBD1	TRBJ1-1	NA	CASSPGTGTTEAFF	TGTGCCAGCAGCCCCGGGACAGGGACCACTGAAGCTTTCTTT
TRBV2	NA	TRBJ1-5	NA	CASSPLGGSNINQPQHF	TGTGCCAGCAGCCCCCTTGGTGGCAGTAACATCAATCAGCCCCAGCATTTT
TRBV14	TRBD1	TRBJ2-2	few	CASSRRGQYTGELFF	TGTGCCAGCAGCCGCCGGGGACAGTACACCGGGGAGCTGTTTTTT
TRBV29-1	NA	TRBJ2-3	NA	CSVGSIGADTQYF	TGCAGCGTTGGATCCATCGGGGCAGATACGCAGTATTTT
TRBV7-2	NA	TRBJ2-3	NA	CASSLDRGTQYF	TGTGCCAGCAGCTTAGACCGAGGTACGCAGTATTTT
TRBV4-1	TRBD2	TRBJ2-1	NA	CASSQETSGSFNNEQFF	TGCGCCAGCAGCCAAGAGACTAGCGGGAGTTTTAACAATGAGCAGTTCTTC
TRBV19	NA	TRBJ2-6	NA	CASSIASAGANVLTF	TGTGCCAGTAGTATAGCGTCGGCTGGGGCCAACGTCCTGACTTTC
TRBV24-1	TRBD2	TRBJ2-1	NA	CATSDPTPGTSGVNEQFF	TGTGCCACCAGTGACCCCACCCCCGGGACTAGCGGGGTAAATGAGCAGTTCTTC
TRBV12-3/TRBV12-4	NA	TRBJ1-2	NA	CASQIAESSGYTF	TGTGCCAGCCAGATCGCGGAATCCTCTGGCTACACCTTC
TRBV28	TRBD1	TRBJ1-5	NA	CASSLGDREYQPQHF	TGTGCCAGCAGTTTAGGAGACAGGGAGTATCAGCCCCAGCATTTT
TRBV5-1	NA	TRBJ1-2	NA	CASSPNPAGIGSNYGYTF	TGCGCCAGCAGCCCAAACCCGGCAGGGATTGGGTCGAACTATGGCTACACCTTC
TRBV9	NA	TRBJ1-2	NA	CASSNTDSRGYTF	TGTGCCAGCAGCAACACCGACAGTAGGGGCTACACCTTC
TRBV5-1	NA	TRBJ2-5	once	CASSLVSDITETQYF	TGCGCCAGCAGCTTGGTCTCAGACATCACAGAGACCCAGTACTTC
TRBV7-2	TRBD1	TRBJ2-7	few	CASSASWTGGEQYF	TGTGCCAGCAGCGCAAGCTGGACAGGGGGCGAGCAGTACTTC
TRBV9	NA	TRBJ2-1	NA	CASSITVYNEQFF	TGTGCCAGCAGTATTACAGTTTACAATGAGCAGTTCTTC
TRBV7-9	NA	TRBJ1-1	NA	CATGPALTVHTEAFF	TGTGCCACCGGGCCCGCCCTGACAGTACACACTGAAGCTTTCTTT
TRBV2	NA	TRBJ2-1	NA	CASSEAIRSGVLFF	TGTGCCAGCAGTGAAGCGATCAGGTCGGGGGTACTGTTCTTC
TRBV12-3/TRBV12-4	NA	TRBJ2-3	NA	CASSQGTPDTQYF	TGTGCCAGCAGTCAGGGTACTCCAGATACGCAGTATTTT
TRBV24-1	NA	TRBJ1-5	NA	CATSDRNSNQPQHF	TGTGCCACCAGTGACAGGAATAGCAATCAGCCCCAGCATTTT
TRBV28	TRBD1	TRBJ1-5	NA	CASSLLYSDRGGQPQHF	TGTGCCAGCAGTTTGTTGTATTCGGACAGGGGCGGTCAGCCCCAGCATTTT
TRBV28	TRBD2	TRBJ2-6	NA	CASKRGGLAGAGANVLTF	TGTGCCAGCAAAAGAGGGGGACTAGCGGGAGCTGGGGCCAACGTCCTGACTTTC
TRBV18	TRBD1	TRBJ1-2	NA	CASSRTGEGYTF	TGTGCCAGCTCACGTACAGGGGAGGGCTACACCTTC
TRBV19	TRBD1	TRBJ1-4	once	CASSMDRVPEKLFF	TGTGCCAGTAGTATGGACAGGGTCCCTGAAAAACTGTTTTTT
TRBV28	TRBD1	TRBJ1-5	NA	CASSGTVALTNQPQHF	TGTGCCAGCAGTGGGACAGTAGCTCTAACGAATCAGCCCCAGCATTTT
TRBV6-2/TRBV6-3	TRBD1	TRBJ2-7	NA	CASSYQTTGAQYF	TGTGCCAGCAGTTACCAAACGACAGGGGCGCAGTACTTC
TRBV2	NA	TRBJ2-7	once	CASSGEITYEQYF	TGTGCCAGCAGTGGGGAGATCACCTACGAGCAGTACTTC
TRBV3-1/TRBV3-2	NA	TRBJ2-4	NA	CASSQESSGKNIQYF	TGTGCCAGCAGCCAAGAATCCAGCGGCAAAAACATTCAGTACTTC
TRBV6-1	NA	TRBJ1-2	NA	CASSEYGGYTF	TGTGCCAGCAGTGAATATGGCGGCTACACCTTC
TRBV9	TRBD1	TRBJ1-3	NA	CASSVGRQGPGNTIYF	TGTGCCAGCAGCGTCGGTCGACAGGGCCCTGGAAACACCATATATTTT
TRBV7-9	NA	TRBJ1-1	NA	CASSLGGLRAEAFF	TGTGCCAGCAGCTTAGGGGGGCTTAGGGCTGAAGCTTTCTTT
TRBV6-4	NA	TRBJ1-1	NA	CASSDLPDREAMNTEAFF	TGTGCCAGCAGTGACTTACCCGATCGGGAGGCAATGAACACTGAAGCTTTCTTT
TRBV7-2	TRBD1	TRBJ2-2	NA	CASSSPGQGPTGELFF	TGTGCCAGCAGCTCCCCGGGACAGGGTCCCACCGGGGAGCTGTTTTTT
TRBV5-8	NA	TRBJ1-1	NA	CASSFRGRPIEAFF	TGTGCCAGCAGCTTCCGGGGTAGACCTATCGAAGCTTTCTTT
TRBV28	NA	TRBJ1-3	NA	CASSPSAGNTIYF	TGTGCCAGCAGTCCGTCGGCTGGAAACACCATATATTTT
TRBV6-2/TRBV6-3	TRBD2	TRBJ2-1	once	CASSGGGRHEQFF	TGTGCCAGCAGCGGGGGGGGACGACATGAGCAGTTCTTC
TRBV5-1	NA	TRBJ2-2	NA	CASSAGLTNTGELFF	TGCGCCAGCAGCGCGGGCCTTACGAACACCGGGGAGCTGTTTTTT
TRBV14	NA	TRBJ2-5	NA	CASSQWLSETQYF	TGTGCCAGCAGCCAATGGCTTTCAGAGACCCAGTACTTC
TRBV18	NA	TRBJ1-2	NA	CASSPPGHQTGYTF	TGTGCCAGCTCACCACCGGGACACCAGACCGGCTACACCTTC
TRBV27	NA	TRBJ2-1	few	CASGGSYNEQFF	TGTGCCAGCGGGGGGTCCTACAATGAGCAGTTCTTC
TRBV11-2	NA	TRBJ1-2	NA	CASSLGQNYGYTF	TGTGCCAGCAGCTTAGGCCAGAACTATGGCTACACCTTC
TRBV5-4	NA	TRBJ2-7	NA	CASSPGLSGVEQYF	TGTGCCAGCAGCCCCGGGTTGTCGGGGGTCGAGCAGTACTTC
TRBV7-3	TRBD2	TRBJ2-6	NA	CASSQLAGGSGANVLTF	TGTGCCAGCAGCCAACTAGCGGGGGGCTCTGGGGCCAACGTCCTGACTTTC
TRBV24-1	TRBD1	TRBJ2-7	NA	CATSQKTLGTGRYEQYF	TGTGCCACCAGCCAAAAGACCCTCGGGACAGGCAGATACGAGCAGTACTTC
TRBV30	TRBD1	TRBJ2-7	few	CAWTTGGNEQYF	TGTGCCTGGACGACAGGGGGCAACGAGCAGTACTTC
TRBV21-1	NA	TRBJ1-5	NA	CASSIRVTAGGNQPQHF	TGTGCCAGCAGTATACGGGTCACCGCGGGGGGCAATCAGCCCCAGCATTTT
TRBV19	NA	TRBJ2-7	NA	CASSGVGPSEQYF	TGTGCCAGTAGTGGTGTGGGGCCATCCGAGCAGTACTTC
TRBV27	TRBD1	TRBJ1-1	NA	CAIRRQGNTEAFF	TGTGCCATCCGACGACAGGGGAACACTGAAGCTTTCTTT
TRBV5-1	NA	TRBJ2-1	NA	CASSLRTVGPNEQFF	TGCGCCAGCAGCTTAAGAACAGTAGGTCCGAATGAGCAGTTCTTC
TRBV18	TRBD1	TRBJ1-1	NA	CASSPRTGTDEAFF	TGTGCCAGCTCACCACGGACAGGGACTGATGAAGCTTTCTTT
TRBV5-1	TRBD2	TRBJ2-7	NA	CASSFHTLAGGRYEQYF	TGCGCCAGCAGCTTTCATACGCTAGCGGGAGGGAGGTACGAGCAGTACTTC
TRBV19	TRBD1	TRBJ1-4	NA	CASSWDRGREKLFF	TGTGCCAGTAGTTGGGACAGGGGACGAGAAAAACTGTTTTTT
TRBV28	TRBD1	TRBJ1-2	NA	CASRRIDRALAGYTF	TGTGCCAGCAGAAGGATAGACAGGGCCTTAGCTGGCTACACCTTC